This TCR beta chain comes out of a study of cytomegalovirus exposure and HLA in healthy donors. Whole-study results and caveats: Excluded: some indistinguishable V segments such as TRBV6-2 and TRBV6-3. Earlier analysis found most TCR beta V segments productive about 87% or about 30% of the time. As immune exposure information, only CMV serostatus was available.

CDR3 length: 16 amino acids. V shed 2 bases and J 2 bases; nucleotides not matched to a gene: 6. Germline CDR1 and CDR2: SGHRS and YFSETQ. This clone was seen more than once but under ten times. Its antigen is currently unknown. The PCR employed 60 Vbeta primers together with 13 Jbeta primers. Sequencing used immunoSEQ multiplex PCR; TCRdb keeps in-frame clones, though not all of them. The table lists fewer than 200,000 clones, more than 60% of them singletons. Sample: PBMCs. The chain recombines TRBV5-1 with TRBJ2-3; 9 bases align to TRBD1. The sequence came from a male donor in good health and CMV-seronegative. The CDR3 DNA reads as TGCGCCAGCAGCTTTCGTGACAGGGGGAACACAGATACGCAGTATTTT. Residues: CASSFRDRGNTDTQYF.